A selection of T cell receptor beta chains follows, all from one sample in a study of OX40 agonist ivuxolimab in advanced cancers. Here immunoSEQ multiplex PCR was the method, and the copy in TCRdb shows in-frame clones only, minus some. The data show tens of thousands of clones, 84% seen once. The specimen was CD4+ or CD8+ T cells sorted from blood, collected in a trial of the OX40 agonist ivuxolimab. The receptors shown here come from an adult with an advanced solid tumor such as melanoma, head and neck, liver or kidney cancer. Each CDR3 is given with its conserved first and last residue. D genes are given only for firm matches. Size is omitted from some rows. Given values are once, few, many or a class for expanded clones.

clone size,D gene,V gene,J gene,CDR3 protein,CDR3 DNA
few,-,TRBV7-9,TRBJ1-1,CASIPPGGQNTEAFF,TGTGCCAGCATTCCCCCCGGGGGGCAGAACACTGAAGCTTTCTTT
-,-,TRBV6-1,TRBJ2-3,CASRTGGVSTDTQYF,TGTGCCAGCAGGACGGGCGGGGTTAGCACAGATACGCAGTATTTT
-,-,TRBV7-2,TRBJ2-2,CASSSTGTINTGELFF,TGTGCCAGCAGCTCCACCGGGACCATAAACACCGGGGAGCTGTTTTTT
-,TRBD1,TRBV7-2,TRBJ2-7,CASSMTGANYEQYF,TGTGCCAGCAGCATGACAGGGGCCAACTACGAGCAGTACTTC
-,TRBD1,TRBV6-5,TRBJ1-1,CASSYWDRNTEAFF,TGTGCCAGCAGTTACTGGGACAGGAACACTGAAGCTTTCTTT
once,-,TRBV5-1,TRBJ2-5,CASSLRARGETQYF,TGCGCCAGCAGCTTGAGGGCCAGGGGAGAGACCCAGTACTTC
-,-,TRBV7-9,TRBJ1-2,CASSLKGVDWYLGYTF,TGTGCCAGCAGCTTGAAAGGGGTCGACTGGTATCTGGGCTACACCTTC
-,TRBD2,TRBV7-7,TRBJ2-5,CASSLNLAGVGETQYF,TGTGCCAGCAGCTTAAACCTAGCGGGAGTCGGCGAGACCCAGTACTTC
-,TRBD1,TRBV4-3,TRBJ1-2,CASSQDLGQGGGYTF,TGCGCCAGCAGCCAAGATTTGGGACAGGGAGGTGGTTACACCTTC
once,TRBD1,TRBV4-2,TRBJ1-4,CASSQRIDRANEKLFF,TGTGCCAGCAGCCAACGCATTGACAGGGCTAATGAAAAACTGTTTTTT
-,TRBD2,TRBV19,TRBJ2-4,CASIDEGRGNIQYF,TGTGCCAGTATTGACGAGGGGAGGGGAAACATTCAGTACTTC
-,-,TRBV18,TRBJ2-6,CASSPSGLYGANVLTF,TGTGCCAGCTCACCCTCCGGACTTTACGGGGCCAACGTCCTGACTTTC
-,-,TRBV15,TRBJ2-7,CATSRGSARFFYEQYF,TGTGCCACCAGCAGAGGATCGGCTAGATTTTTCTACGAGCAGTACTTC
-,-,TRBV7-3,TRBJ2-7,CASSLGFGYEQYF,TGTGCCAGCAGCTTAGGGTTCGGCTACGAGCAGTACTTC
-,TRBD2,TRBV4-2,TRBJ2-3,CASSHRSESGGSDTQYF,TGTGCCAGCAGCCACCGAAGCGAATCGGGGGGGAGTGATACGCAGTATTTT
-,TRBD1,TRBV19,TRBJ1-5,CASSIRDSRQPQHF,TGTGCCAGTAGTATCCGGGACAGCAGGCAGCCCCAGCATTTT
-,-,TRBV11-2,TRBJ2-7,CASSLKRQGATTYEQYF,TGTGCCAGCAGCTTAAAAAGACAAGGGGCAACAACCTACGAGCAGTACTTC
-,TRBD1,TRBV28,TRBJ1-5,CASSLFSGTGNNQPQHF,TGTGCCAGCAGTTTGTTTTCCGGGACAGGGAACAATCAGCCCCAGCATTTT